These 28 T cell receptor beta chains share one sample of origin, sequenced in a study of blood T cell repertoires in COVID-19. The data were produced by immunoSEQ multiplex PCR, yet TCRdb's version contains in-frame clones alone and is incomplete. The sample yields hundreds of thousands of clones, about 85% seen once. The sample taken for sequencing was peripheral blood. These receptors were taken from a human donor in a cohort sampled during active COVID-19.

The chain recombines TRBV3-1 (or the pseudogene TRBV3-2) with TRBJ2-7, with 10 bases that match TRBD1. CDR1 and CDR2 from the germline V gene are LGHDT and YNNKEL (reference sequence). This CDR3 contains 15 residues. Trimming at V came to 5 bases and at J to 3 bases, leaving 7 bases not matched to a gene. DNA of the CDR3: TGTGCCAGCAGCAGCCGGGACAGGGGAATCTACGAGCAGTACTTC. Residues: CASSSRDRGIYEQYF.

The CDR3 loop is CASSPRGQSSGNTIYF. In DNA, the CDR3 is TGTGCCAGCTCACCAAGGGGACAGAGCTCTGGAAACACCATATATTTT. V gene TRBV18 combines with J gene TRBJ1-3; the match to TRBD1 covers 7 bases. Germline V gene data show CDR1 as KGHSH and CDR2 as LQKENI. The CDR3 loop spans 16 amino acids. V trimming: 2 bases; J trimming: 0 bases; junction bases outside the gene matches: 4.

This clone was detected many times. The chain joins TRBV2 to TRBJ2-7; 14 bases fit TRBD2. J was trimmed by 5 bases and V by 3 bases; bases with no gene match: 3. The CDR3 loop spans 15 amino acids. CDR1 is SNHLY, CDR2 FYNNEI, per germline. CDR3 loop: CASSEGLAGVHEQYF. DNA for the CDR3: TGTGCCAGCAGTGAGGGACTAGCGGGAGTACACGAGCAGTACTTC.

The chain uses TRBV7-2 and TRBJ2-3; 10 bases agree with TRBD1. This CDR3 region has 15 residues. Germline values: CDR1 SGHTA, CDR2 FQGNSA. J was trimmed by 3 bases and V by 6 bases; bases with no gene match: 6. Written as DNA, the CDR3 is TGTGCCAGCAGAGAAGGGACAGGGGTTACAGATACGCAGTATTTT. Encoded protein: CASREGTGVTDTQYF.

This rearrangement joins TRBV3-1 (or the pseudogene TRBV3-2) to TRBJ2-1, with TRBD1 matching 11 bases. After removal of 3 bases from V and 8 bases from J, the junction contained 3 bases not matched to a gene. The CDR3 is 14 amino acids. Germline V gene data show CDR1 as LGHDT and CDR2 as YNNKEL (reference sequence). The DNA of the CDR3 is TGTGCCAGCAGCCAGACGGGACAGGGGGATGAGCAGTTCTTC. Its translation is CASSQTGQGDEQFF.

The chain recombines TRBV5-1 with TRBJ2-1; 9 bases match TRBD2. This CDR3 contains 14 residues. Looked up from germline, CDR1 is SGHRS and CDR2 is YFSETQ. V lost 7 bases, J lost 0 bases, and 2 bases stayed unmatched. In DNA, the CDR3 is TGCGCCAGCTCAGCGGGAGGCTCCTACAATGAGCAGTTCTTC. The encoded protein is CASSAGGSYNEQFF.

This clone was observed a single time. V gene TRBV28 combines with J gene TRBJ1-1; D is perhaps TRBD1 (5 bases). Trimming shortened V by 5 bases and J by 0 bases, and 19 bases separated the two germline ends. The CDR3 runs to 17 residues. Germline-derived CDR1 and CDR2 are MDHEN and SYDVKM. Here the CDR3 reads CASSRRQGLGVNTEAFF. The DNA of the CDR3 is TGTGCCAGCAGTCGCCGTCAGGGTTTAGGCGTGAACACTGAAGCTTTCTTT.

The V gene is TRBV7-9, the J gene TRBJ1-5, with D unclear. V was cut by 4 bases and J by 6 bases, with 10 bases left in between. The CDR3 is 13 amino acids. Germline V gene sequence: CDR1 SEHNR, CDR2 FQNEAQ (reference sequence). The CDR3 spells CASSSLTSQPQHF. CDR3 in DNA: TGTGCCAGCAGCTCTCTCACCAGTCAGCCCCAGCATTTT.

The V and J genes are TRBV4-1 and TRBJ2-7; 9 bases align to TRBD1. The CDR3 runs to 14 residues. Germline loops: CDR1 MGHRA, CDR2 YSYEKL. Trimming at V came to 6 bases and at J to 4 bases, leaving 7 bases not matched to a gene. The CDR3 here is CASSSGTGSYEQYF. The CDR3 DNA follows: TGCGCCAGCAGTTCCGGGACAGGGTCTTACGAGCAGTACTTC.

The rearrangement links TRBV7-9 to TRBJ2-3; the match to TRBD2 covers 13 bases. This CDR3 is built from 15 residues. Unmatched junction bases numbered 4, after V lost 5 bases and J lost 5 bases. Germline CDR1 SEHNR, CDR2 FQNEAQ (reference sequence). CDR3 amino acids: CASSIRTSGRDTQYF. Written as DNA, the CDR3 is TGTGCCAGCAGCATAAGGACTAGCGGGAGAGATACGCAGTATTTT. The full variable domain, with the rest looked up from reference TRBV7-9 and TRBJ2-3, is DTGVSQNPRHKITKRGQNVTFRCDPISEHNRLYWYRQTLGQGPEFLTYFQNEAQLEKSRLLSDRFSAERPKGSFSTLEIQRTEQGDSAMYLCASSIRTSGRDTQYFGPGTRLTVL.

This clone appeared once. The chain links TRBV5-1 to TRBJ1-1, with D possibly being TRBD1 (6 bases). The CDR3 sequence is 17 residues long. With 3 bases removed from V and 0 bases from J, the gap between germline ends came to 18 bases. Germline V gives CDR1 SGHRS, CDR2 YFSETQ. The DNA of the CDR3 is TGCGCCAGCAGCTCCCCCTTAGGGGGACCCTTGAACACTGAAGCTTTCTTT. Residues: CASSSPLGGPLNTEAFF.

The chain has TRBV20-1 and TRBJ1-4; no definite D call. Trimming shortened V by 7 bases and J by 7 bases, and 10 bases separated the two germline ends. The CDR3 runs 11 residues. The germline V gene encodes CDR1 DFQATT and CDR2 SNEGSKA (reference sequence). The CDR3 region is CSGLRGEKLFF. The DNA for the CDR3 is TGCAGTGGGCTCCGGGGTGAAAAACTGTTTTTT.

The rearrangement links TRBV24-1 to TRBJ1-3; a possible D gene is TRBD1 (5 bases). Germline values: CDR1 KGHDR, CDR2 SFDVKD. V gave up 4 bases and J gave up 0 bases, with 15 bases separating them. There are 17 residues in the CDR3. CDR3 sequence: CATSDPTADSSGNTIYF. The CDR3 nucleotides read TGTGCCACCAGTGACCCTACAGCAGACAGCTCTGGAAACACCATATATTTT.

This clone was counted a single time. This rearrangement joins TRBV4-3 to TRBJ2-5; the match to TRBD2 covers 13 bases. V lost 4 bases, J lost 2 bases, and 10 bases stayed unmatched. In germline, CDR1 is LGHNA, CDR2 YSLEER. This CDR3 spans 18 amino acids. The CDR3 DNA follows: TGCGCCAGCAGCCGTCGGACTAGCGGGAGCCCACAACAAGAGACCCAGTACTTC. Translated: CASSRRTSGSPQQETQYF.

This clone was counted between two and nine times. The J gene is TRBJ2-4, the V gene TRBV7-2; 10 bases map to TRBD1. The CDR3 is made up of 14 amino acids. V was clipped by 6 bases and J by 13 bases; unmatched bases: 12. CDR1 SGHTA and CDR2 FQGNSA come from the germline V gene. CDR3 loop: CASSPRQGAGRQYF. The CDR3 bases are TGTGCCAGCAGTCCGAGACAGGGGGCTGGCCGGCAGTACTTC.

This chain links TRBV29-1 with TRBJ2-1; 9 bases are shared with TRBD1. CDR3 length: 13 amino acids. V was pared by 5 bases and J by 9 bases, with 8 bases of the junction left unmatched. Germline CDR1 is SQVTM and CDR2 is ANQGSEA. The chain's CDR3 is CSVPPTGGSEQFF. CDR3 sequence (DNA): TGCAGCGTTCCCCCGACAGGGGGTAGTGAGCAGTTCTTC.

The J gene is TRBJ1-1, the V gene TRBV14; D remains ambiguous. The CDR3 spans 15 residues. The germline V gene encodes CDR1 SGHDN and CDR2 FVKESK. Trimming pared 1 base from V and 0 bases from J, leaving 9 bases between. This chain's CDR3 is CASSQGLILNTEAFF. Here the CDR3 DNA reads TGTGCCAGCAGCCAAGGTCTTATCTTGAACACTGAAGCTTTCTTT.

This chain links TRBV28 with TRBJ2-5, with D perhaps TRBD2 (5 bases). With 1 base removed from V and 0 bases from J, the gap between germline ends came to 6 bases. There are 14 residues in the CDR3. Per germline, CDR1 MDHEN and CDR2 SYDVKM. The CDR3 spells CASSLSGYQETQYF. The CDR3 DNA reads TGTGCCAGCAGTTTATCGGGGTACCAAGAGACCCAGTACTTC.

The chain links TRBV20-1 to TRBJ2-1; the D gene is possibly TRBD2 (6 bases). The CDR3 contains 16 residues. V gave up 6 bases and J gave up 0 bases, with 18 bases separating them. CDR1 is DFQATT, CDR2 SNEGSKA, per germline (reference sequence). This chain's CDR3 is CSASGMRGRSYNEQFF. CDR3 in DNA: TGCAGTGCCAGTGGGATGCGGGGTCGCTCCTACAATGAGCAGTTCTTC.

This chain links TRBV11-2 with TRBJ2-1; TRBD2 matches 7 bases. The ends lost 5 bases at V and 1 base at J; junction bases unmatched: 5. Looked up from germline, CDR1 is SGHAT and CDR2 is FQNNGV. The CDR3 has 15 amino acids. The CDR3 sequence: CASSRGSGSYNEQFF. The CDR3 DNA is TGTGCCAGCAGCCGCGGGAGTGGGTCCTACAATGAGCAGTTCTTC.

This chain's CDR3 is CASSAGLAPTNYGYTF. Written as DNA, the CDR3 is TGTGCCAGCTCGGCAGGGTTAGCACCCACTAACTATGGCTACACCTTC. The chain recombines TRBV18 with TRBJ1-2; D perhaps matches TRBD1 (5 bases). The CDR3 is 16 amino acids. The V end lost 6 bases, the J end lost 0 bases, and 17 bases lay between the germline ends. Germline assignment: CDR1 KGHSH and CDR2 LQKENI.

On this clone: Mismatch with germline at one junction end may stem from a read error. The chain joins TRBV7-9 to TRBJ1-1, with a tentative D call TRBD1 (5 bases). The CDR3 consists of 11 residues. The germline CDR1 and CDR2 sequences are SEHNR and FQNEAQ (reference sequence). DNA for the CDR3: TGTGCCAGCAGCGTGGGGAGGGAGGGGCACTTT. Translating gives CASSVGREGHF.

The chain is built from TRBV12-3 or TRBV12-4 and TRBJ1-5; a possible D gene is TRBD1 (5 bases). Trimming took off 7 bases at V and 5 bases at J, with 12 bases between the two ends. The CDR3 length is 13 residues. The CDR3 reads CASTRQPDQPQHF. CDR3 coding DNA: TGTGCCAGCACCCGACAGCCCGATCAGCCCCAGCATTTT.

The V call is TRBV19, the J call TRBJ2-7, with 7 bases identical to TRBD2. This CDR3 region has 15 residues. V gave up 2 bases and J gave up 3 bases; unmatched junction bases: 7. Germline CDR1 is LNHDA and CDR2 is SQIVND (reference sequence). CDR3: CASSILASGFYEQYF. The CDR3 coding sequence is TGTGCCAGTAGTATATTGGCTAGCGGCTTCTACGAGCAGTACTTC.

The chain's CDR3 is CAWSGDYHYEQYF. The CDR3 DNA reads TGTGCCTGGAGCGGGGACTACCACTACGAGCAGTACTTC. The J gene is TRBJ2-7, the V gene TRBV30; 7 bases map to TRBD2. The CDR3 runs 13 residues. From germline, CDR1 is GTSNPN and CDR2 SVGIG (reference sequence). J was trimmed by 3 bases and V by 3 bases; bases with no gene match: 5.

The gene calls are TRBV5-6 and TRBJ1-2; 9 nucleotides agree with TRBD1. Germline trimming cut 3 bases from V and 5 bases from J; bases unmatched to any gene: 8. The CDR3 spans 15 residues. Per germline, CDR1 SGHDT and CDR2 YYEEEE. The CDR3: CASSSTGGIIYGYTF. The CDR3 region has the DNA TGTGCCAGCAGCTCCACAGGGGGCATTATTTATGGCTACACCTTC.

The chain joins TRBV24-1 to TRBJ2-1; D is undetermined. The V and J ends lost 2 bases and 9 bases respectively, with 13 bases between them. This CDR3 has 14 residues. The V gene's germline CDR1 is KGHDR and CDR2 SFDVKD. The CDR3 nucleotides read TGTGCCACCAGTGATTCCTCTACGAGACTTGAGCAGTTCTTC. Protein: CATSDSSTRLEQFF.

This chain joins TRBV7-9 and TRBJ2-3; 9 bases align to TRBD1. V lost 3 bases to trimming and J lost 3 bases; unmatched junction nucleotides: 4. The germline gives CDR1 SEHNR, CDR2 FQNEAQ (reference sequence). The CDR3 has 15 amino acids. The CDR3 protein is CASSLGTGITDTQYF. The CDR3 DNA is TGTGCCAGCAGCTTGGGGACAGGGATAACAGATACGCAGTATTTT.